Listed here are 6 T cell receptor beta chains from one sample, sequenced in a study of T cells in localized non-small cell lung cancer. Method: immunoSEQ multiplex PCR; TCRdb's copy keeps in-frame clones and lacks some. The sample holds tens of thousands of clones; almost 90% are singletons and the top ten take approximately 4%. The material sequenced was peripheral blood, taken before any cancer treatment. The source is a woman aged 35 to 75 with stage I lung adenocarcinoma.

The chain recombines TRBV4-3 with TRBJ2-1; 8 bases are a match to TRBD2. Per germline, CDR1 LGHNA and CDR2 YSLEER. Unmatched junction bases numbered 14, after V lost 1 base and J lost 12 bases. This CDR3 contains 16 residues. Here the CDR3 reads CASSQAGRRGDQGQFF. CDR3 sequence (DNA): TGCGCCAGCAGCCAAGCCGGGAGGCGGGGGGACCAGGGGCAGTTCTTC.

The chain employs TRBV9 and TRBJ2-2; 7 bases map to TRBD1. The CDR3 runs to 15 residues. After removal of 4 bases from V and 4 bases from J, the junction contained 7 bases not matched to a gene. The germline V gene encodes CDR1 SGDLS and CDR2 YYNGEE. CDR3 DNA sequence: TGTGCCAGCAGCCTCGGACAGGTGGTCACCGGGGAGCTGTTTTTT. Translated: CASSLGQVVTGELFF.

The CDR3 loop is CASSIPAQGNYGYTF. In nucleotides, the CDR3 is TGTGCCAGTAGTATCCCCGCCCAGGGTAACTATGGCTACACCTTC. J is TRBJ1-2 and V is TRBV19; D might be TRBD1 (5 bases). There are 15 residues in the CDR3. V was clipped by 3 bases and J by 1 base, with 12 bases between them. Germline lookup yields CDR1 LNHDA and CDR2 SQIVND (reference sequence).

The V and J genes are TRBV11-2 and TRBJ1-2; D is perhaps TRBD1 (6 bases). Per the germline V gene, CDR1 is SGHAT and CDR2 is FQNNGV. Trimming took off 5 bases at V and 8 bases at J, with 27 bases between the two ends. This CDR3 is 17 amino acids long. DNA for the CDR3: TGTGCCAGCAGCCACACGGAGGCAGACAGGACCCAGGGAGGCTACACCTTC. Translated: CASSHTEADRTQGGYTF.

V is TRBV18 and J is TRBJ1-1; D call uncertain. Trimming removed 5 bases from V and 0 bases from J, with 1 base in between. CDR1 is KGHSH and CDR2 is LQKENI in the germline V gene. The length of the CDR3 is 11 residues. The CDR3 is CASSLNTEAFF. The CDR3 bases are TGTGCCAGCTCATTGAACACTGAAGCTTTCTTT.

This clone was detected once. This sequence joins TRBV5-6 and TRBJ2-1, with D tentatively TRBD1 (7 bases). This CDR3 has 15 amino acids. V lost 0 bases, J lost 9 bases, and 16 bases lay in between. Germline assignment: CDR1 SGHDT and CDR2 YYEEEE. The CDR3 DNA sequence: TGTGCCAGCAGCTTGGCCCCGGCAGGGGGAGGTGAGCAGTTCTTC. It specifies CASSLAPAGGGEQFF.